Presented here are 9 T cell receptor beta chains from one specimen sequenced in a study of blood T cell repertoires in COVID-19. The assay was immunoSEQ multiplex PCR, and TCRdb's table has in-frame clones only and misses some. The table includes fewer than 350,000 clones, around 81% detected once. Source material: peripheral blood. The receptor set was obtained from a woman aged 60-70 years with active or convalescent COVID-19.

Remarks on this clone: Other DNA variants within this sample encode the same CDR3. This chain joins TRBV7-9 and TRBJ2-2; D may be TRBD1 (6 bases). From germline, CDR1 is SEHNR and CDR2 FQNEAQ (reference sequence). The CDR3 extends over 13 amino acids. V was clipped by 1 base and J by 6 bases, with 6 bases between them. The CDR3 spells CASSLDRAGELFF. The CDR3 DNA is TGTGCCAGCAGCTTAGACAGGGCCGGGGAGCTGTTTTTT.

This clone was seen many times. CDR3 sequence: CAWSTASGGAAYNEQFF. DNA for the CDR3: TGTGCCTGGAGCACCGCTAGCGGGGGGGCCGCCTACAATGAGCAGTTCTTC. This chain joins TRBV30 and TRBJ2-1; 12 nucleotides agree with TRBD2. This CDR3 is 17 amino acids long. Germline assignment: CDR1 GTSNPN and CDR2 SVGIG (reference sequence). With V trimmed by 3 bases and J by 2 bases, 8 bases remained unmatched.

This clone was observed once. This chain uses TRBV6-5 with TRBJ2-1; perhaps TRBD2 as D (5 bases). Trimming pared 8 bases from V and 6 bases from J, leaving 11 bases between. The CDR3 is made up of 12 amino acids. Germline V lookup: CDR1 MNHEY, CDR2 SVGAGI. Here the CDR3 DNA reads TGTGCCAGCCCTAGCTCGGGCAATGAGCAGTTCTTC. Translating gives CASPSSGNEQFF.

V gene TRBV27 combines with J gene TRBJ2-1; D uncertain. V was trimmed by 2 bases and J by 6 bases, leaving 8 bases between them. The CDR3 length is 13 residues. Germline CDR1 and CDR2: MNHEY and SMNVEV (reference sequence). The CDR3 here is CASSLADFNEQFF. The CDR3 DNA reads as TGTGCCAGCAGTTTAGCAGATTTCAATGAGCAGTTCTTC.

This clone was seen once. The chain combines TRBV7-6 with TRBJ2-6, with 8 bases that match TRBD1. The CDR3 has 18 residues. The germline V gene encodes CDR1 SGHVS and CDR2 FNYEAQ. Germline trimming cut 5 bases from V and 0 bases from J; bases unmatched to any gene: 9. The CDR3 sequence is CASSRDRWTSSGANVLTF. As DNA, the CDR3 is TGTGCCAGCAGCCGGGACAGGTGGACCAGCTCTGGGGCCAACGTCCTGACTTTC.

The rearrangement links TRBV11-2 to TRBJ1-1; no firm D call. The CDR3 spans 17 residues. CDR1 and CDR2 from the germline V gene are SGHAT and FQNNGV. Trimming cost V 0 bases and J 2 bases, with 16 bases left between them. The CDR3, as DNA: TGTGCCAGCAGCTTAGATCATAAGAGGACTTTTAACACTGAAGCTTTCTTT. Encoded protein: CASSLDHKRTFNTEAFF.

This chain joins TRBV5-1 and TRBJ1-2, with D tentatively TRBD1 (6 bases). V was trimmed by 3 bases and J by 6 bases, leaving 15 bases between them. Germline CDR1 SGHRS, CDR2 YFSETQ. This CDR3 spans 14 amino acids. The CDR3, as DNA: TGCGCCAGCAGCTCTGCGGGGGGGGCCCATGGCTACACCTTC. This codes for CASSSAGGAHGYTF.

Written as DNA, the CDR3 is TGCGCCAGCGCTTACGGGGTTGGGGCCAACGTCCTGACTTTC. Residues: CASAYGVGANVLTF. The V gene is TRBV4-1, the J gene TRBJ2-6; TRBD2 might be the D (5 bases). Germline CDR1 MGHRA, CDR2 YSYEKL. The CDR3 extends over 14 amino acids. V was pared by 8 bases and J by 3 bases, with 11 bases between.

CDR3 nucleotides: TGTGCCAGCACACCCCAGCTCCCTCGCGGGGACACTGAAGCTTTCTTT. Translation gives CASTPQLPRGDTEAFF. The chain combines TRBV7-6 with TRBJ1-1, with D unclear. Germline CDR1 SGHVS, CDR2 FNYEAQ. Trimming left V 7 bases short and J 3 bases short, with 21 bases between. The CDR3 has 16 amino acids.